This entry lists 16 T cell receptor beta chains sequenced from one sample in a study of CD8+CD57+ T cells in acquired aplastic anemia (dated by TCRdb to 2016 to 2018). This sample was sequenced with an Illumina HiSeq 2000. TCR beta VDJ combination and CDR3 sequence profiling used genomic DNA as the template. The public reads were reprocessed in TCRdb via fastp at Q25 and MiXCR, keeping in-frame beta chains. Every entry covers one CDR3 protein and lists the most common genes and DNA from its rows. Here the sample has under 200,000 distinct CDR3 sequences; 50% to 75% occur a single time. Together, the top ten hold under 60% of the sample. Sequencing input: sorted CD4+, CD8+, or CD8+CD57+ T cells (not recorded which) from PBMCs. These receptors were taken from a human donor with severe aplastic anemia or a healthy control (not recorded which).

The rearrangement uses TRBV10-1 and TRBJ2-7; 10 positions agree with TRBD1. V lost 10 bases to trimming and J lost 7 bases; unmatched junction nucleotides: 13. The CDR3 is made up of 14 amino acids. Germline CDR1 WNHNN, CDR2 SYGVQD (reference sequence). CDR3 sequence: CATPSGTGVWEQYF. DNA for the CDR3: TGCGCCACCCCTTCCGGGACAGGGGTGTGGGAGCAGTACTTC.

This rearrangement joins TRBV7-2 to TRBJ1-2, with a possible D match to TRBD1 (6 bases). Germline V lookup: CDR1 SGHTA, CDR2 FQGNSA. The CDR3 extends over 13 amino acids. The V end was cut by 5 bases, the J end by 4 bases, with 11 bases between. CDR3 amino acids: CASSLDRVYGYTF. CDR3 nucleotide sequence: TGTGCCAGCAGCCTGGACAGAGTCTATGGCTACACCTTC.

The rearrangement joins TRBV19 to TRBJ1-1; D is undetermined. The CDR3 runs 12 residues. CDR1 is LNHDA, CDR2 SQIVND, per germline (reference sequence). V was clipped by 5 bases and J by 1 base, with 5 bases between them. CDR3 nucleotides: TGTGCCAGTAGTTACACGAACACTGAAGCTTTCTTT. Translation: CASSYTNTEAFF.

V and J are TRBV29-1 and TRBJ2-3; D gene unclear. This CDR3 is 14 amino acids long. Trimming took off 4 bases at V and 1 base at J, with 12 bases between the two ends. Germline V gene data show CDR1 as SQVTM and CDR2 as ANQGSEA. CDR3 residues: CSVGRPAGTDTQYF. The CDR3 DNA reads TGCAGCGTTGGTCGGCCAGCCGGCACAGATACGCAGTATTTT.

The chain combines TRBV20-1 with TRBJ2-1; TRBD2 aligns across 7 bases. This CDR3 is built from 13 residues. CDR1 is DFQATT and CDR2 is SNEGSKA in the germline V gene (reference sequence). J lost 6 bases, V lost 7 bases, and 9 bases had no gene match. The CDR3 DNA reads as TGCAGTGGTGAGGGACCGGGGGGCAATGAGCAGTTCTTC. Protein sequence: CSGEGPGGNEQFF.

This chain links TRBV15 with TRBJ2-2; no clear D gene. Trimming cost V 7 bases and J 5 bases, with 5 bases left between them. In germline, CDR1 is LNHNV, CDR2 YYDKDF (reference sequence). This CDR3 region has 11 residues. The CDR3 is CATTATGELFF. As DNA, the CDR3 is TGTGCCACCACGGCGACCGGGGAGCTGTTTTTT.

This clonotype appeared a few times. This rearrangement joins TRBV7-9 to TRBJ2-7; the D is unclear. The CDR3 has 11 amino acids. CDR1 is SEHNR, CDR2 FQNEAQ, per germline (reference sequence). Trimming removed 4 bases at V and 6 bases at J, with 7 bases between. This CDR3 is CASSSSFEQYF. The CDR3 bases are TGTGCCAGCAGCTCTTCTTTCGAGCAGTACTTC.

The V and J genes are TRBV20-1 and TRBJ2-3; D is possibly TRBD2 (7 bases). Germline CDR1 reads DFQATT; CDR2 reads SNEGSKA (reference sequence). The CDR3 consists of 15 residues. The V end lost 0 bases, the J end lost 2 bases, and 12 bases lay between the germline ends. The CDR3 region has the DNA TGCAGTGCTAGAGATCGCGCGGGGGCCACAGATACGCAGTATTTT. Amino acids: CSARDRAGATDTQYF.

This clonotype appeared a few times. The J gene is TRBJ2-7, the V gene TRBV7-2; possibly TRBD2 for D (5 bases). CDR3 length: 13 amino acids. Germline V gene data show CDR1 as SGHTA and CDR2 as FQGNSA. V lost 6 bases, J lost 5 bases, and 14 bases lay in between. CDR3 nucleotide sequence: TGTGCCAGCAGTCTAAATCGGGGAAACGAGCAGTACTTC. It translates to CASSLNRGNEQYF.

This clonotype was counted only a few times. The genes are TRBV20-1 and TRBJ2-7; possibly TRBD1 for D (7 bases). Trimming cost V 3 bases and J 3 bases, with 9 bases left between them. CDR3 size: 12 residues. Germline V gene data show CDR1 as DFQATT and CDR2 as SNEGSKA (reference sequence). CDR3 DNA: TGCAGTGCTAGTCAGGGGGGCTACGAGCAGTACTTC. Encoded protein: CSASQGGYEQYF.

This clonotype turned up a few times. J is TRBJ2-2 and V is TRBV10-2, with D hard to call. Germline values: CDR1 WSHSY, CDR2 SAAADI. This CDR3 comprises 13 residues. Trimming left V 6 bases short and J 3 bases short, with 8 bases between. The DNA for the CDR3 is TGCGCCAGCAGGTCAGAGTACACCGGGGAGCTGTTTTTT. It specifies CASRSEYTGELFF.

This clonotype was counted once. As DNA, the CDR3 is TGTGCCAGCAGCTTTCCTGTAGCGGGGGGCGGGGATACGCAGTATTTT. Translation gives CASSFPVAGGGDTQYF. The rearrangement joins TRBV7-8 to TRBJ2-3; 10 positions match TRBD2. V dropped 3 bases and J dropped 6; count of bases not matched to a gene: 9. Germline CDR1 SGHVS, CDR2 FQNEAQ. The CDR3 covers 16 residues.

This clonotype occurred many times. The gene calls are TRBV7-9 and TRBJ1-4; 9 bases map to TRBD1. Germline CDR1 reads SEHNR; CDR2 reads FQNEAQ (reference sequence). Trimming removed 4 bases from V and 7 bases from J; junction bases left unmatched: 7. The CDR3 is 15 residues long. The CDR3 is CASSSQTGGLEKLFF. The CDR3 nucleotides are TGTGCCAGCAGCTCCCAGACAGGGGGACTTGAAAAACTGTTTTTT. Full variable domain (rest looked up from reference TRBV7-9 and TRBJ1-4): DTGVSQNPRHKITKRGQNVTFRCDPISEHNRLYWYRQTLGQGPEFLTYFQNEAQLEKSRLLSDRFSAERPKGSFSTLEIQRTEQGDSAMYLCASSSQTGGLEKLFFGSGTQLSVL.

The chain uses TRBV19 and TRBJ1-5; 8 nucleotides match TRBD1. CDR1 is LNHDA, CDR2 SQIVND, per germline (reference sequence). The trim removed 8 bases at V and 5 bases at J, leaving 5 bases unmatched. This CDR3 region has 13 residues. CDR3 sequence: CASDRGRDQPQHF. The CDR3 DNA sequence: TGTGCCAGTGACAGGGGTCGGGATCAGCCCCAGCATTTT.

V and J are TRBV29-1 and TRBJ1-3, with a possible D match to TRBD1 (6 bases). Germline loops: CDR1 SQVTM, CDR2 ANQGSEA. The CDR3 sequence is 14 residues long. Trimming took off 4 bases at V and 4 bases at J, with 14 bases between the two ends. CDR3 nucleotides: TGCAGCGTTGCCGTGGGACACGGAGGAAACACCATATATTTT. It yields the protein CSVAVGHGGNTIYF.

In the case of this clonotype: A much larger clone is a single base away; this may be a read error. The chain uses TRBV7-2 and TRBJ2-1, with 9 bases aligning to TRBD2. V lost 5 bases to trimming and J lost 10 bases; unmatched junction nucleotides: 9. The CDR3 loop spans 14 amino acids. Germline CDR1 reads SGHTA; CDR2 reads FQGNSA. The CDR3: CASSLRGGAGEQFF. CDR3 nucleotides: TGTGCCAGCAGCCTTCGCGGGGGGGCCGGGGAGCAGTTCTTC.